This T cell receptor beta chain was identified during a study of blood T cells in healthy people across ages. The study, taken as a whole, reports: The unknown donor CMV status may have confounded expanded clonotype changes.

The CDR3 totals 15 residues. Germline values: CDR1 SGHRS, CDR2 YFSETQ. Concerning this clonotype: What it recognizes is unknown. A read error may account for a junction end that differs from germline.

Next came a second PCR, run for about 7 to 12 cycles, which used a sample-barcoded 5' primer along with a J-beta primer mix. MiXCR, applied by TCRdb to the 5' RACE reads, yields one record per CDR3 protein. The sample consists of roughly 800,000 distinct CDR3 sequences, 58% of them appearing once. Sample: blood. This sequence originates from a young man in good health. The rearrangement uses TRBV5-1 and TRBJ2-1; the D gene is possibly TRBD2 (5 bases). CDR3 amino acids: CASSLDPGNYNEQFF. CDR3 nucleotide sequence: TGCGCTAGCAGCTTAGACCCCGGGAACTACAATGAGCAGTTCTTC.